Reported below is one T cell receptor (beta chain). This sample is drawn from a study of blood T cell repertoires in COVID-19. Study summary: Samples representing acute and convalescent COVID-19 were sourced from the United States, Italy and Spain. T cells, B-cell-depleted T cells, or PBMCs supplied cDNA or gDNA.

The CDR3 runs 13 residues. V gave up 6 bases and J gave up 1 base, with 9 bases separating them. The Seattle patients joined while their infection was active and were tracked longitudinally afterward. Authors' methods: Counts of nucleated cells, estimated from reference gene primer amplification, were obtained. Profiled with immunoSEQ multiplex PCR; TCRdb holds only in-frame clones, not every one. The V and J calls and clone size are taken from that table; D and trimming were inferred from the DNA. The sample consists of around 76,000 clones, 83% of them appearing once. V usage is TRBV12-3 or TRBV12-4 and J usage is TRBJ1-1, with D possibly being TRBD1 (5 bases). The TCR sequence derives from a man aged 25 to 40 with COVID-19, enrolled during active disease. Material for sequencing was peripheral blood. Here the CDR3 reads CASRNQGNTEAFF. For the CDR3, the DNA is TGTGCCAGCAGAAACCAGGGGAACACTGAAGCTTTCTTT.